This TCR beta chain was recovered during a study of beta chain features in type 1 diabetes. Findings of the study overall: Fewer junction insertions and more nucleotide deletions appeared in type 1 diabetes patients. Cells expressing TCR highly could be over-represented by cDNA sequencing. In comparison with healthy donors, patients had naive, central memory and Treg TCRB repertoires that appeared more similar. People with Type 1 diabetes carried modestly yet significantly shorter TCRB CDR3s in all four CD4+ subsets.

This CDR3 is built from 16 residues. Looked up from germline, CDR1 is SGHAT and CDR2 is FQNNGV. J was trimmed by 7 bases and V by 2 bases; bases with no gene match: 8. The study reverse transcribed the entire isolated RNA, so it sequenced expressed TCRB transcripts. Produced via immunoSEQ multiplex PCR; TCRdb's table is partial and in-frame only. The table has about 130,000 clones, roughly 10% seen once; the top ten hold 0.7% to 0.85%. A note on this clone: No antigen is known for it.

J is TRBJ2-2 and V is TRBV11-2, with TRBD1 matching 9 bases. This TCR was recovered from a man aged 25-45 years with type 1 diabetes. The sample taken for sequencing was central memory CD4+ T cells from blood. In DNA form, the CDR3 reads TGTGCCAGCAGCTTAACCACAGGGGGCGGTGGCGGGGAGCTGTTTTTT. Its protein product is CASSLTTGGGGGELFF.